Shown below are 19 T cell receptor beta chains from a single sample sequenced in a study of spatial heterogeneity in lung cancer (dated by TCRdb to the late 2010s). Overall study results and their limits: A correlation was observed between the number of expanded intratumoral alpha and beta TCRs and the tumor nonsynonymous mutation count.

The sample's time point label is to be understood as: sample taken at primary tumor resection. Libraries were prepared through 5' RACE. Sequencing relied on a NextSeq 500. TCRdb applied fastp at Q25 and MiXCR to the public reads, then kept only in-frame beta chains. Each record represents a unique CDR3 protein, reported with the most common genes and DNA among its rows. The sample data list 10,000 to 15,000 distinct CDR3 sequences, and about 6.3% of these were observed just once. The ten largest clones represent 3% to 3.5% of the sample. These TCRs' antigens remain unknown. The material was lung tumor tissue, obtained at surgery. The source of these receptors is a female donor with early-stage non-small cell lung cancer.

The J gene is TRBJ2-7, the V gene TRBV6-1; 7 bases fit TRBD1. V trimming: 6 bases; J trimming: 4 bases; junction bases outside the gene matches: 3. This CDR3 region has 12 residues. CDR1 is MNHNS and CDR2 is SASEGT in the germline V gene. This CDR3 reads CASSRQGYEQYF. DNA for the CDR3: TGTGCCAGCAGCAGACAGGGATACGAGCAGTACTTC.

This sequence joins TRBV7-2 and TRBJ1-4, with a weak D call TRBD1 (5 bases). The CDR3 extends over 16 amino acids. The germline gives CDR1 SGHTA, CDR2 FQGNSA. Between the trimmed V and J ends, which lost 0 bases and 5 bases, there was a span of 13 bases. CDR3: CASSLARGGSNEKLFF. The CDR3 region has the DNA TGTGCCAGCAGCTTAGCGCGCGGGGGTTCGAATGAAAAACTGTTTTTT.

The table lists this clonotype with many counts. The chain couples TRBV5-1 to TRBJ2-5, with 9 bases lining up with TRBD1. CDR3 length: 16 amino acids. The J segment lost 2 bases and the V segment lost 2 bases, leaving 7 bases of the junction unmatched. Looked up from germline, CDR1 is SGHRS and CDR2 is YFSETQ. CDR3 region: CASSFPPGQGQETQYF. DNA of the CDR3: TGCGCCAGCAGCTTCCCACCGGGACAGGGACAAGAGACCCAGTACTTC.

The chain couples TRBV28 to TRBJ1-4; D is undetermined. V gave up 3 bases and J gave up 10 bases, with 9 bases separating them. In germline, CDR1 is MDHEN, CDR2 SYDVKM. The CDR3 sequence is 12 residues long. Here the CDR3 DNA reads TGTGCCAGCAGTTTCCAGACCGGAAAACTGTTTTTT. As protein: CASSFQTGKLFF.

This clonotype showed up many times. J is TRBJ2-4 and V is TRBV30; D could derive from TRBD1 or TRBD2 (7 bases each). Germline assignment: CDR1 GTSNPN and CDR2 SVGIG (reference sequence). The CDR3 has 12 amino acids. Trimming removed 0 bases from V and 12 bases from J, with 12 bases in between. The CDR3 DNA follows: TGTGCCTGGAGTGTAGGCAGGGGGGGTCAGTACTTC. Translation: CAWSVGRGGQYF.

The sample holds many counts of this clonotype. J is TRBJ2-3 and V is TRBV10-3; possible D gene TRBD2, 6 bases. The V gene's germline CDR1 is ENHRY and CDR2 SYGVKD. The CDR3 consists of 17 residues. V dropped 0 bases and J dropped 5 bases, with 18 bases sitting between them. The CDR3 sequence is CAISESVLGGRKDTQYF. CDR3 bases: TGTGCCATCAGTGAGTCGGTCCTCGGGGGAAGGAAAGATACGCAGTATTTT.

This clonotype has a count of ten or more. The chain is built from TRBV4-1 and TRBJ1-2; D gene ambiguous. Germline-derived CDR1 and CDR2 are MGHRA and YSYEKL. Trimming cost V 3 bases and J 2 bases, with 10 bases left between them. This CDR3 comprises 14 residues. The CDR3 loop is CASSQDPRNYGYTF. The CDR3 coding sequence is TGCGCCAGCAGCCAGGACCCCAGGAACTATGGCTACACCTTC.

This clonotype came up many times. V is TRBV20-1 and J is TRBJ2-1, with D possibly TRBD2 on 6 matching bases. The CDR3 has 14 amino acids. Germline V lookup: CDR1 DFQATT, CDR2 SNEGSKA (reference sequence). Trimming took 4 bases from V and 5 from J, leaving 15 bases between them. CDR3 sequence reads: CSATSPGLHNEQFF. The CDR3 DNA reads as TGCAGTGCTACCTCCCCGGGACTGCACAATGAGCAGTTCTTC.

This clonotype qualifies as medium-sized (0.01 to 0.1%). This rearrangement joins TRBV11-2 to TRBJ2-3, with 7 bases lining up with TRBD1. The CDR3 consists of 13 residues. Germline values: CDR1 SGHAT, CDR2 FQNNGV. Trimming at V came to 5 bases and at J to 3 bases, leaving 2 bases not matched to a gene. The CDR3 sequence is CASSQGQTDTQYF. The CDR3 DNA reads TGTGCCAGCAGCCAGGGACAGACAGATACGCAGTATTTT.

In this sample, this clonotype turned up many times. The gene calls are TRBV7-2 and TRBJ2-3, with D perhaps matching TRBD2 (6 bases). V shed 5 bases and J shed 2 bases, with 20 bases lying between them. The CDR3 runs to 17 residues. Germline lookup yields CDR1 SGHTA and CDR2 FQGNSA. The CDR3 coding sequence is TGTGCCAGCAGCCTGACGGTTGGGGGGTCCTCCACAGATACGCAGTATTTT. It is translated as CASSLTVGGSSTDTQYF.

By sample share, this clonotype is medium-sized. The rearrangement uses TRBV12-3 or TRBV12-4 and TRBJ2-7; unclear D gene. The CDR3 consists of 11 residues. The V end lost 5 bases, the J end lost 4 bases, and 6 bases lay between the germline ends. Here the CDR3 reads CASSQFYEQYF. The CDR3 DNA reads TGTGCCAGCAGTCAGTTTTACGAGCAGTACTTC.

In this sample, this clonotype is medium-sized. This chain links TRBV7-2 with TRBJ1-6, with TRBD1 matching over 7 bases. The germline V gene has CDR1 SGHTA and CDR2 FQGNSA. The CDR3 is made up of 15 amino acids. The V gene end was trimmed by 5 bases and the J gene end by 4 bases; junction bases not matched to a gene: 5. The CDR3 sequence is CASSRGTDYNSPLHF. CDR3 coding DNA: TGTGCCAGCAGCCGAGGGACAGATTATAATTCACCCCTCCACTTT.

This clonotype is deemed medium-sized. The J gene is TRBJ2-1, the V gene TRBV7-2; TRBD2 matches at 15 bases. V lost 4 bases and J lost 10; bases outside the gene matches: 5. The CDR3 contains 15 residues. CDR1 and CDR2 (germline): SGHTA, FQGNSA. The chain's CDR3 is CASSSGLAGGREQFF. The CDR3 region has the DNA TGTGCCAGCAGCTCGGGACTAGCGGGAGGCCGAGAGCAGTTCTTC.

This clonotype was observed a few times. This rearrangement joins TRBV6-1 to TRBJ2-3; TRBD1 agrees at 9 bases. V gave up 8 bases and J gave up 4 bases; unmatched junction bases: 10. The CDR3 totals 15 residues. CDR1 is MNHNS and CDR2 is SASEGT in the germline V gene. CDR3 coding DNA: TGTGCCAGCCCGAAGGCACAGGGGGCGGCAGATACGCAGTATTTT. Translation gives CASPKAQGAADTQYF.

This clonotype has at least ten counts. V is TRBV4-1 and J is TRBJ1-4, with D possibly TRBD1 on 6 matching bases. The CDR3 extends over 17 amino acids. Between the trimmed V and J ends, which lost 4 bases and 3 bases, there was a span of 18 bases. The germline gives CDR1 MGHRA, CDR2 YSYEKL. CDR3 coding DNA: TGCGCCAGCAGCCTTGGGGCAGGGGAAGGCGCTAATGAAAAACTGTTTTTT. Translation gives CASSLGAGEGANEKLFF.

By sample fraction, this clonotype is medium-sized. The chain is built from TRBV29-1 and TRBJ2-7; possibly TRBD2 for D (6 bases). V was cut by 6 bases and J by 0 bases, with 15 bases left in between. The CDR3 runs to 14 residues. CDR1 and CDR2 (germline): SQVTM, ANQGSEA. The DNA for the CDR3 is TGCAGCGTGGGCCTAGCGTTGAGCTCCTACGAGCAGTACTTC. This translates into CSVGLALSSYEQYF.

This clonotype was found many times. The rearrangement links TRBV14 to TRBJ2-7, with 7 bases that match TRBD1. V shed 4 bases, J shed 2 bases, and the junction held 11 bases outside the gene matches. The CDR3 contains 16 residues. Germline V gene lookup returns CDR1 SGHDN and CDR2 FVKESK. The CDR3 sequence: CASSRPYRDRPYEQYF. CDR3 nucleotide sequence: TGTGCCAGCAGCCGACCTTACCGGGACAGACCCTACGAGCAGTACTTC.

This clonotype has a count of ten or more. The V call is TRBV20-1, the J call TRBJ2-1; 8 nucleotides match TRBD2. V dropped 2 bases and J dropped 8; count of bases not matched to a gene: 8. CDR3 length: 14 residues. Germline CDR1 and CDR2: DFQATT and SNEGSKA (reference sequence). As DNA, the CDR3 is TGCAGTGCTAGAATTAGCGGGAAGACGGATGAGCAGTTCTTC. Residues: CSARISGKTDEQFF.

This clonotype was picked up many times. The rearrangement joins TRBV28 to TRBJ2-1; the D is unclear. Between the trimmed V and J ends, which lost 6 bases and 5 bases, there was a span of 14 bases. Germline assignment: CDR1 MDHEN and CDR2 SYDVKM. The CDR3 covers 14 residues. CDR3 in DNA: TGTGCCAGCAGCTCCGACTTTTATGACAATGAGCAGTTCTTC. This codes for CASSSDFYDNEQFF.